The rows below give T cell receptor beta chains drawn from one sample of a study of breast tumors, draining lymph nodes, adjacent tissues. TCRdb re-analysed the multiplex PCR reads in MiXCR, keeping a single row per CDR3 protein. This table has some 52,000 distinct CDR3 sequences, roughly two fifths appearing once. The sequencing sample was made of breast tumor tissue. These receptor sequences come from a female donor with breast cancer. Some clones in this sample may be carry-over from other donors' samples. Each CDR3 is given with its conserved first and last residue. A D gene is named only where the DNA matches it firmly. The size entry is marked missing in some rows and otherwise reads once, few, many or a size class.

d_call | j_call | v_call | clone_size | cdr3_nt | cdr3_aa
. | TRBJ1-3 | TRBV7-2 | many | TGTGCCAGCAGCTTTAGGTCAGGGTCTAGTGACACCATATATTTT | CASSFRSGSSDTIYF
. | TRBJ2-6 | TRBV7-2 | many | TGTGCCAGCAGCTTAAGTCCGGGGGACTCTGGGGCCAACGTCCTGACTTTC | CASSLSPGDSGANVLTF
. | TRBJ1-4 | TRBV9 | many | TGTGCCAGCAGTCGAGAGGATTCTGAAAAACTGTTTTTT | CASSREDSEKLFF
. | TRBJ1-1 | TRBV5-8 | few | TGTGCCAGCAGCTTGGGGACAGCGGGTGATACTGAAGCTTTCTTT | CASSLGTAGDTEAFF
TRBD2 | TRBJ2-5 | TRBV5-8 | many | TGTGCCAGCAGCTCGGGACTAGCGGGAGTTGGACCAATGGAGACCCAGTACTTC | CASSSGLAGVGPMETQYF
. | TRBJ1-5 | TRBV12-3/TRBV12-4 | . | TGTGCCAGCAGTAGGACAGTAGATCAGCCCCAGCATTTT | CASSRTVDQPQHF
TRBD1 | TRBJ2-7 | TRBV5-1 | many | TGCGCCAGTCGGAGACAGGGGCCGTTGGACGAGCAGTACTTC | CASRRQGPLDEQYF
TRBD2 | TRBJ2-1 | TRBV12-3/TRBV12-4 | many | TGTGCCAGCAGTTTTGCACTAGCGGGAGGGCAGGCCTACAATGAGCAGTTCTTC | CASSFALAGGQAYNEQFF
TRBD2 | TRBJ2-3 | TRBV14 | few | TGTGCCAGCAGCCAAGATATTGAGACTAGCGGGAGATTCAGCACAGATACGCAGTATTTT | CASSQDIETSGRFSTDTQYF
TRBD2 | TRBJ2-3 | TRBV12-3/TRBV12-4 | many | TGTGCCAGCAGCCCTAGGGGCGGGAGGGCCAGAGATCCGCAGTATTTT | CASSPRGGRARDPQYF
TRBD2 | TRBJ2-7 | TRBV2 | many | TGTGCCAGCAGTGTTGCTAGCGGGAGCGAGCAGTACTTC | CASSVASGSEQYF
TRBD1 | TRBJ2-3 | TRBV5-5 | . | TGTGCCATCCATGGGACAGGAATTAGCACAGATACGCAGTATTTT | CAIHGTGISTDTQYF
. | TRBJ1-1 | TRBV6-1 | . | TGTGCCAGCAGTGACGAGGGGGACACTGAAGCTTTCTTT | CASSDEGDTEAFF
. | TRBJ1-2 | TRBV10-3 | . | TGTGCCATCAGTCCCAGGGATGGTAACTATGGCTACACCTTC | CAISPRDGNYGYTF
TRBD1 | TRBJ2-1 | TRBV7-9 | many | TGTGCCAGCAGTTCCAGGGGACAGGGGAACAATGAGCAGTTCTTC | CASSSRGQGNNEQFF
. | TRBJ1-3 | TRBV19 | many | TGTGCCAGTAGTATAACAGGCTCTGGAAACACCATATATTTT | CASSITGSGNTIYF
. | TRBJ2-5 | TRBV7-9 | many | TGTGCCAGCAGCTCTTTAGGGTTCATTGAGACCCAGTACTTC | CASSSLGFIETQYF
. | TRBJ2-3 | TRBV6-5 | . | TGTGCCAGCAGACACAGGGGAGGAGGGGGAGATACGCAGTATTTT | CASRHRGGGGDTQYF
. | TRBJ2-5 | TRBV7-9 | . | TGTGCCAGCAGCTTAGGGGACTCTTGGGAGACCCAGTACTTC | CASSLGDSWETQYF
. | TRBJ2-1 | TRBV7-2 | many | TGTGCCAGCAGCTCCTACCGGGACATCCACAATGAGCAGTTCTTC | CASSSYRDIHNEQFF
. | TRBJ1-2 | TRBV6-1 | few | TGTGCCAGCAGTGAAGCGGGGGCAGGGCCCGGCTATGGCTACACCTTC | CASSEAGAGPGYGYTF
TRBD2 | TRBJ2-5 | TRBV7-9 | many | TGTGCCAGCAGCCCTAATACCCCGGGACTAGAACAAGAGACCCAGTACTTC | CASSPNTPGLEQETQYF
TRBD2 | TRBJ2-1 | TRBV2 | . | TGTGCCAGCACCATGGGACTAGCGGGTAACAATGAGCAGTTCTTC | CASTMGLAGNNEQFF
TRBD1 | TRBJ1-4 | TRBV20-1 | once | TGTAGTGCTAGACCCCCTCGACAGGGCACGGATAATGAAAAACTGTTTTTT | CSARPPRQGTDNEKLFF
. | TRBJ1-4 | TRBV2 | . | TGTGCCAGCAGCTCCGGAGGGGTCGGTCTCACTAGTGAAAAACTGTTCTTT | CASSSGGVGLTSEKLFF
. | TRBJ1-2 | TRBV11-2 | many | TGTGCCAGCAGCTTAGATCTTGGACACCTTTTTGGCTACACCTTC | CASSLDLGHLFGYTF
. | TRBJ2-1 | TRBV6-5 | many | TGTGCCAGCAGTCACTCGCTCCGGGGGCCCTTTGGCAATGAGCAGTTCTTC | CASSHSLRGPFGNEQFF
. | TRBJ2-1 | TRBV15 | . | TGTGCCACCAGCTTCCCGGCGAGACCCCACAATGAGCAGTTCTTC | CATSFPARPHNEQFF
. | TRBJ2-2 | TRBV25-1 | . | TGTGCCAGCAGTGAACAAAGGGTAACCGGGGAGCTGTTTTTT | CASSEQRVTGELFF
TRBD1 | TRBJ1-6 | TRBV5-4 | . | TGTGCCAGCAGCGACCCGGGACAGCAAAATTCACCCCTCCACTTT | CASSDPGQQNSPLHF
. | TRBJ2-7 | TRBV28 | many | TGTGCCAGCAGTTTAATGCGTCTCGAGCAGTACTTC | CASSLMRLEQYF
. | TRBJ2-7 | TRBV28 | few | TGTGCCAGCAGTTTAGTCGTCGCAGGGGGGACCTACGAGCAGTACTTC | CASSLVVAGGTYEQYF
. | TRBJ2-7 | TRBV2 | . | TGTGTCAGCAGTGGGAGGAGGGAAGGGGGCGTGCAGTACTTC | CVSSGRREGGVQYF
TRBD2 | TRBJ2-5 | TRBV11-2 | many | TGTGCCAGCAGCTTGGGACTAGCGGGGGCGCAAGAGACCCAGTACTTC | CASSLGLAGAQETQYF
TRBD2 | TRBJ2-5 | TRBV9 | many | TGTGCCAGCAGCGTAGGGACTAGCGGGATCGGGGATCAAGAGACCCAGTACTTC | CASSVGTSGIGDQETQYF
TRBD2 | TRBJ2-1 | TRBV5-1 | many | TGCGCCACGGGACTACTATACAATGAGCAGTTCTTC | CATGLLYNEQFF
. | TRBJ2-5 | TRBV20-1 | . | TGCAGTGCTAGACCACTCGCACTTGGGACCCAGTACTTC | CSARPLALGTQYF
. | TRBJ1-1 | TRBV14 | few | TGTGCCAGCAGCTCGGTTCCAACCACTGAAGCTTTCTTT | CASSSVPTTEAFF
TRBD1 | TRBJ1-4 | TRBV24-1 | once | TGTGCCACCAGTGAAGCGTGCGGCAGGGACAGGGTATTATCTAATGAAAAACTGTTTTTT | CATSEACGRDRVLSNEKLFF
. | TRBJ1-2 | TRBV6-6 | . | TGTGCCAGCAGCCCACTCCCGGGCCGGGGACACTCAATTTATGGCTACACCTTC | CASSPLPGRGHSIYGYTF
. | TRBJ2-5 | TRBV29-1 | once | TGCAGCGTTGAAGTGGGACATCACCATTGGGAGACCCAGTACTTC | CSVEVGHHHWETQYF
. | TRBJ2-7 | TRBV12-3/TRBV12-4 | few | TGTGCCAGCAGCGGTGGGGAGCAGTACTTC | CASSGGEQYF
TRBD1 | TRBJ1-6 | TRBV6-1 | once | TGTGCCAGCAGTCCAACCGGGACAGGGGGTGATTCACCCCTCCACTTT | CASSPTGTGGDSPLHF
. | TRBJ2-3 | TRBV30 | many | TGTGCCTGGAGTGTAAGGGGTCAAGATACGCAGTATTTT | CAWSVRGQDTQYF
. | TRBJ1-2 | TRBV6-5 | many | TGTGCCAGCAGAGAGCTAAGGACAGCGCATTATGGCTACACCTTC | CASRELRTAHYGYTF
. | TRBJ2-2 | TRBV19 | once | TGTGCCAGTACCCAGGGCTGTGCGAACACCGGGGAGCTGTTTTTT | CASTQGCANTGELFF
. | TRBJ2-3 | TRBV10-1 | . | TGCGCCAGCAGCGAAGGGACTAGCACAGATACGCAGTATTTT | CASSEGTSTDTQYF
TRBD2 | TRBJ2-3 | TRBV20-1 | many | TGCAGTGCTAGAGCCCCGGGAGGGCCGGGCACAGATACGCAGTATTTT | CSARAPGGPGTDTQYF
. | TRBJ2-1 | TRBV6-2/TRBV6-3 | many | TGTGCCAGCAGTTATCCCAGGGATGAGCAGTTCTTC | CASSYPRDEQFF
. | TRBJ1-2 | TRBV6-5 | . | TGTGCCAGCAGTAGGGGACTGGAATCCTATGGCTACACCTTC | CASSRGLESYGYTF
TRBD1 | TRBJ1-2 | TRBV5-1 | many | TGCGCCAGCAGCTTTGGGACAGGGGGCAATGGCTACACCTTC | CASSFGTGGNGYTF